Sequencing of this TCR beta chain was carried out in a study of blood T cell repertoires in COVID-19. Study as a whole: Researchers got acute and convalescent COVID-19 samples from the United States, Italy and Spain. Sources were T cells, B-cell-depleted T cells, or PBMCs; the material itself was cDNA or gDNA.

With 1 base removed from V and 4 bases from J, the gap between germline ends came to 8 bases. This CDR3 has 13 residues. Germline loops: CDR1 GTSNPN, CDR2 SVGIG (reference sequence). Measured with immunoSEQ multiplex PCR; TCRdb has only the in-frame clones, and not every one. In the table there are some 180,000 clones, 70% to 85% of which are singletons. The TCR sequence derives from a human donor in a cohort sampled during active COVID-19. The chain has TRBV30 and TRBJ1-3, with D unresolved. Material for sequencing was peripheral blood. Here the CDR3 reads CAWSGTWGNTIYF. The CDR3 DNA sequence: TGTGCCTGGAGTGGGACTTGGGGAAACACCATATATTTT.